Listed here are 26 T cell receptor beta chains from one sample, sequenced in a study of T cell repertoires in cytomegalovirus infection. TCRdb processed the reads anew with MiXCR; each CDR3 protein has one entry. The sample consists of around 630,000 distinct CDR3 sequences, 20% to 25% of them appearing once. Material for sequencing was CD8+ T cells from PBMCs. All receptors derive from a human donor in good health (CMV status not recorded). Some clones in this sample may be carry-over from other donors' samples.

This clonotype was counted only a few times. The CDR3 DNA sequence: TGTGCCAGCAGTTTATCGGGAGGGGGGACAGGGGGCTTTGAGCAGTTCTTC. Translating it yields CASSLSGGGTGGFEQFF. This chain uses TRBV27 with TRBJ2-1; 12 nucleotides align to TRBD1. V trimming: 0 bases; J trimming: 9 bases; junction bases outside the gene matches: 9. Germline values: CDR1 MNHEY, CDR2 SMNVEV (reference sequence). The CDR3 has 17 residues.

This rearrangement joins TRBV5-1 to TRBJ2-7, with 7 bases matching TRBD1. With 4 bases clipped from V and 3 bases from J, the junction kept 10 bases outside the gene matches. Germline CDR1 SGHRS, CDR2 YFSETQ. The CDR3 has 15 amino acids. CDR3 region: CASSATGTVHYEQYF. In DNA form, the CDR3 reads TGCGCCAGCAGCGCTACCGGGACAGTTCACTACGAGCAGTACTTC.

This clonotype was observed many times. The chain joins TRBV7-2 to TRBJ2-5, with 8 bases lining up with TRBD1. After removal of 2 bases from V and 3 bases from J, the junction contained 2 bases not matched to a gene. Germline lookup yields CDR1 SGHTA and CDR2 FQGNSA. This CDR3 has 14 amino acids. The CDR3 spells CASSLQDREETQYF. The CDR3 nucleotides are TGTGCCAGCAGCTTACAGGACAGGGAAGAGACCCAGTACTTC.

This clonotype was observed at least ten times. V is TRBV7-9 and J is TRBJ2-5, with TRBD2 matching 8 bases. Unmatched junction bases numbered 12, after V lost 1 base and J lost 5 bases. Germline CDR1 SEHNR, CDR2 FQNEAQ (reference sequence). The CDR3 has 17 amino acids. The CDR3 bases are TGTGCCAGCAGCTTAGGCCCAGCGGGAGACGATAGGGAGACCCAGTACTTC. Translation: CASSLGPAGDDRETQYF.

This clonotype was recorded many times. The V gene is TRBV7-2, the J gene TRBJ1-1; a weak D match, TRBD1 (5 bases). The V end was cut by 5 bases, the J end by 4 bases, with 14 bases between. Germline V gene data show CDR1 as SGHTA and CDR2 as FQGNSA. The CDR3 is 14 residues long. The CDR3 bases are TGTGCCAGCAGCCCTACCCAGGGAGCCACTGAAGCTTTCTTT. Translated: CASSPTQGATEAFF.

This chain connects TRBV29-1 to TRBJ2-1, with no clear D. Germline-derived CDR1 and CDR2 are SQVTM and ANQGSEA. This CDR3 is built from 14 residues. Trimming took off 1 base at V and 6 bases at J, with 13 bases between the two ends. CDR3 region: CSVEAEWGGNEQFF. The CDR3 DNA reads TGCAGCGTTGAAGCTGAATGGGGTGGCAATGAGCAGTTCTTC.

Ten or more counts support this clonotype. The chain recombines TRBV7-2 with TRBJ2-7, with D maybe TRBD1 (6 bases). Germline V gene sequence: CDR1 SGHTA, CDR2 FQGNSA. This CDR3 is built from 14 residues. Trimming removed 5 bases from V and 3 bases from J, with 14 bases in between. The CDR3 reads CASSAPHRVYEQYF. Written as DNA, the CDR3 is TGTGCCAGCAGCGCTCCACACAGGGTCTACGAGCAGTACTTC.

This clonotype was detected ten times or more. This chain uses TRBV7-8 with TRBJ2-7; no clear D. The CDR3 spans 12 residues. Germline-derived CDR1 and CDR2 are SGHVS and FQNEAQ. Trimming took 1 base from V and 5 from J, leaving 6 bases between them. In nucleotides, the CDR3 is TGTGCCAGCAGCTTAGAGGGAAACGAGCAGTACTTC. This encodes CASSLEGNEQYF.

This clonotype came up a few times. This chain links TRBV6-5 with TRBJ2-3; 8 bases align to TRBD1. Per the germline V gene, CDR1 is MNHEY and CDR2 is SVGAGI. V shed 5 bases, J shed 4 bases, and the junction held 11 bases outside the gene matches. CDR3 length: 16 amino acids. In DNA form, the CDR3 reads TGTGCCAGCAGTCCCCGGACAGGGACCCCTCCAGATACGCAGTATTTT. The encoded protein is CASSPRTGTPPDTQYF.

There are a few counts of this clonotype. The chain is built from TRBV10-3 and TRBJ1-1; D gene unclear. Trimming pared 0 bases from V and 3 bases from J, leaving 5 bases between. The V gene's germline CDR1 is ENHRY and CDR2 SYGVKD. CDR3 length equals 13 residues. The CDR3 here is CAISESGHTEAFF. CDR3 DNA sequence: TGTGCCATCAGTGAGTCAGGCCACACTGAAGCTTTCTTT.

This clonotype was counted only a few times. The rearrangement joins TRBV10-3 to TRBJ2-2; D uncertain. The CDR3 runs to 13 residues. The V end lost 8 bases, the J end lost 1 base, and 8 bases lay between the germline ends. From germline, CDR1 is ENHRY and CDR2 SYGVKD. The CDR3 region is CAILGGNTGELFF. CDR3 nucleotides: TGTGCCATCCTCGGTGGGAACACCGGGGAGCTGTTTTTT.

Only one count was recorded for this clonotype. Compared with germline, one end of the junction differs, possibly owing to a read error. This rearrangement joins TRBV12-3 or TRBV12-4 to TRBJ2-1; 12 bases are a match to TRBD2. The CDR3 runs to 15 residues. The CDR3 DNA sequence: TGTGCCAGCTGTTTTACTAGCGGGGGGCACAATGAGCAGTTCTTC. Protein: CASCFTSGGHNEQFF.

This clonotype was observed many times. The V call is TRBV7-9, the J call TRBJ2-1, with D perhaps matching TRBD2 (6 bases). CDR3 length: 13 residues. V was trimmed by 4 bases and J by 6 bases, leaving 10 bases between them. CDR1 is SEHNR, CDR2 FQNEAQ, per germline (reference sequence). This chain's CDR3 is CASSWGLGNEQFF. For the CDR3, the DNA is TGTGCCAGCAGCTGGGGACTGGGCAATGAGCAGTTCTTC.

The V call is TRBV19, the J call TRBJ1-2; D remains ambiguous. Germline assignment: CDR1 LNHDA and CDR2 SQIVND (reference sequence). This CDR3 is built from 13 residues. The V end was cut by 1 base, the J end by 10 bases, with 13 bases between. The CDR3 loop reads CASSIALWDDYTF. Written as DNA, the CDR3 is TGTGCCAGTAGTATAGCACTGTGGGATGACTACACCTTC.

The rearrangement joins TRBV19 to TRBJ2-1; TRBD1 matches at 7 bases. Unmatched junction bases numbered 8, after V lost 5 bases and J lost 10 bases. Germline CDR1 is LNHDA and CDR2 is SQIVND (reference sequence). The CDR3 runs to 13 residues. This chain's CDR3 is CASSLRPGQEQFF. As DNA, the CDR3 is TGTGCCAGTAGTCTCAGGCCGGGACAGGAGCAGTTCTTC.

V usage is TRBV14 and J usage is TRBJ2-3; D is unclear. CDR1 SGHDN and CDR2 FVKESK come from the germline V gene. V gave up 4 bases and J gave up 0 bases, with 17 bases separating them. This CDR3 contains 17 residues. The CDR3 spells CASSPDRRASSTDTQYF. For the CDR3, the DNA is TGTGCCAGCAGCCCAGATAGAAGAGCATCTAGCACAGATACGCAGTATTTT.

This clonotype was counted between two and nine times. The CDR3 region has the DNA TGTGCTAGTGGTTCCGATCTTGGCGGAGCCAAAAACATTCAGTACTTC. This gives the protein CASGSDLGGAKNIQYF. The genes are TRBV12-5 and TRBJ2-4; D call uncertain. The CDR3 extends over 16 amino acids. Germline-derived CDR1 and CDR2 are LGHNT and FRNRAP. Trimming removed 4 bases at V and 0 bases at J, with 13 bases between.

CDR3 nucleotides: TGTGCCAGCACCAACCGCCGGGACGGCTCCTACAATGAGCAGTTCTTC. Its translation: CASTNRRDGSYNEQFF. The chain couples TRBV5-6 to TRBJ2-1; either TRBD1 or TRBD2 may supply D (5 bases each). The CDR3 has 16 amino acids. In germline, CDR1 is SGHDT, CDR2 YYEEEE. The V end was cut by 6 bases, the J end by 0 bases, with 16 bases between.

This clonotype was seen a handful of times. The V and J genes are TRBV7-8 and TRBJ2-7; D is ambiguous. This CDR3 region has 14 residues. The V and J ends lost 5 bases and 5 bases respectively, with 16 bases between them. CDR1 and CDR2 (germline): SGHVS, FQNEAQ. For the CDR3, the DNA is TGTGCCAGCAGCCGAACACGGGCGTCCCACGAGCAGTACGTC. Its translation: CASSRTRASHEQYV.

In the case of this clonotype: A much bigger clone sits one base away, suggesting this may be a read error. The rearrangement uses TRBV28 and TRBJ2-5, with 7 bases aligning to TRBD1. V lost 10 bases to trimming and J lost 1 base; unmatched junction nucleotides: 12. CDR1 and CDR2 (germline): MDHEN, SYDVKM. The CDR3 has 15 residues. The CDR3, as DNA: TGTGCCAACAGAGACCCTCGGGACAGCCAAGAGACCCAGTACTTC. Protein: CANRDPRDSQETQYF.

This clonotype has just a few counts. This rearrangement joins TRBV7-9 to TRBJ1-5; the match to TRBD1 covers 7 bases. The CDR3 sequence is 14 residues long. The germline V gene has CDR1 SEHNR and CDR2 FQNEAQ (reference sequence). Trimming at V came to 4 bases and at J to 7 bases, leaving 7 bases not matched to a gene. The DNA for the CDR3 is TGTGCCAGCAGCTCTGGAGGGGGCAGCCAGCCCCAGCATTTT. The encoded protein is CASSSGGGSQPQHF.

This rearrangement joins TRBV2 to TRBJ1-2; D is ambiguous. The CDR3 contains 13 residues. V lost 10 bases and J 4 bases, leaving 16 bases between the germline ends. Germline V lookup: CDR1 SNHLY, CDR2 FYNNEI. CDR3 in DNA: TGTGCCACCCCAAGGGTCCGTGCCTATGGCTACACCTTC. This codes for CATPRVRAYGYTF.

This clonotype showed up just a few times. This sequence joins TRBV29-1 and TRBJ1-2; D is undetermined. The V gene lost 3 bases and the J gene lost 0 bases, with 11 bases spanning the gap. Germline CDR1 is SQVTM and CDR2 is ANQGSEA. The CDR3 runs to 14 residues. CDR3 nucleotide sequence: TGCAGCGTTGACTCGACACCGTCTAACTATGGCTACACCTTC. Translation: CSVDSTPSNYGYTF.

In this sample, this clonotype turned up many times. J is TRBJ1-1 and V is TRBV27; a weak D match, TRBD1 (5 bases). The CDR3 runs to 13 residues. V lost 4 bases, J lost 4 bases, and 10 bases lay in between. Germline CDR1 MNHEY, CDR2 SMNVEV (reference sequence). This CDR3 reads CASSSGDGTEAFF. CDR3 DNA sequence: TGTGCCAGCAGTTCGGGGGATGGCACTGAAGCTTTCTTT.

This rearrangement joins TRBV15 to TRBJ1-1; the D is unclear. Germline CDR1 reads LNHNV; CDR2 reads YYDKDF (reference sequence). Trimming left V 1 base short and J 6 bases short, with 3 bases between. CDR3 length: 11 amino acids. The DNA for the CDR3 is TGTGCCACCAGCAGAGGCCCTGAAGCTTTCTTT. It translates to CATSRGPEAFF.

This clonotype was seen once. CDR3 nucleotide sequence: TGTGCCAGCAGCCCCCCGACAGCTTTAGCTAACTATGGCTACACCTTC. This sequence encodes CASSPPTALANYGYTF. The V call is TRBV7-9, the J call TRBJ1-2; D is perhaps TRBD1 (5 bases). With 5 bases removed from V and 0 bases from J, the gap between germline ends came to 16 bases. CDR1 and CDR2 from the germline V gene are SEHNR and FQNEAQ (reference sequence). This CDR3 comprises 16 residues.